The clone carrying this TCR beta chain was seen many times. CDR1 and CDR2 from the germline V gene are ENHRY and SYGVKD. The V end lost 6 bases, the J end lost 7 bases, and 15 bases lay between the germline ends. CDR3 length: 14 amino acids. These data originate in a study of neurological immune-mediated disorders. TCRdb processed the 5' RACE reads anew with MiXCR; each CDR3 protein has one entry. This sample yields more than 50,000 distinct CDR3 sequences, of which about 4% are seen a single time; roughly 1.4% belongs to the top ten. The chain combines TRBV10-3 with TRBJ1-4; D may be TRBD1 (5 bases). The specimen sequenced was PBMCs. The receptor was derived from a man aged 30 to 45 with multiple sclerosis. The CDR3 region has the DNA TGTGCCATCAGAGGGGAGCAGGCCAGTGAAAAACTGTTTTTT. This gives the protein CAIRGEQASEKLFF.